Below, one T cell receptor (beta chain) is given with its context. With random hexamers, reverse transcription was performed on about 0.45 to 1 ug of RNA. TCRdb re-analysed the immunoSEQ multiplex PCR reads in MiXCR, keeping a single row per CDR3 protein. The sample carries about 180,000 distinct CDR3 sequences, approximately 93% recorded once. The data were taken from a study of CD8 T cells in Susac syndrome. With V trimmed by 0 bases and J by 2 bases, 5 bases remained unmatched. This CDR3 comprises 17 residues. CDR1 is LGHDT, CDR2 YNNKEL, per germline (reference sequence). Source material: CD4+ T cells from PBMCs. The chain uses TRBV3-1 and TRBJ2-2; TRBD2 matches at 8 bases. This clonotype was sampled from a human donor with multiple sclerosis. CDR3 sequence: CASSQEGGGINTGELFF. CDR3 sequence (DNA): TGTGCCAGCAGCCAAGAAGGCGGGGGGATCAACACCGGGGAGCTGTTTTTT.